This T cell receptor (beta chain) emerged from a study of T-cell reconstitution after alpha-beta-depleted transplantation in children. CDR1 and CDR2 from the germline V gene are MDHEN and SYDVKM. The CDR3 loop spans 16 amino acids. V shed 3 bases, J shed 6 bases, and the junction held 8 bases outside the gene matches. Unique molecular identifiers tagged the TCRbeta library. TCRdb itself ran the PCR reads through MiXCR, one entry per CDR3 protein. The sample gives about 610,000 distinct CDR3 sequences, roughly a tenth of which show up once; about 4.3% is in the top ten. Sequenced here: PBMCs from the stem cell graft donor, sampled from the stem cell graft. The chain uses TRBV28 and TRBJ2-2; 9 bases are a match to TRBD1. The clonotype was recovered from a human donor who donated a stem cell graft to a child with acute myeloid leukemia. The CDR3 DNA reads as TGTGCCAGCAGTTTGGTGGGACAGGGCGTTGCCGGGGAGCTGTTTTTT. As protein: CASSLVGQGVAGELFF.